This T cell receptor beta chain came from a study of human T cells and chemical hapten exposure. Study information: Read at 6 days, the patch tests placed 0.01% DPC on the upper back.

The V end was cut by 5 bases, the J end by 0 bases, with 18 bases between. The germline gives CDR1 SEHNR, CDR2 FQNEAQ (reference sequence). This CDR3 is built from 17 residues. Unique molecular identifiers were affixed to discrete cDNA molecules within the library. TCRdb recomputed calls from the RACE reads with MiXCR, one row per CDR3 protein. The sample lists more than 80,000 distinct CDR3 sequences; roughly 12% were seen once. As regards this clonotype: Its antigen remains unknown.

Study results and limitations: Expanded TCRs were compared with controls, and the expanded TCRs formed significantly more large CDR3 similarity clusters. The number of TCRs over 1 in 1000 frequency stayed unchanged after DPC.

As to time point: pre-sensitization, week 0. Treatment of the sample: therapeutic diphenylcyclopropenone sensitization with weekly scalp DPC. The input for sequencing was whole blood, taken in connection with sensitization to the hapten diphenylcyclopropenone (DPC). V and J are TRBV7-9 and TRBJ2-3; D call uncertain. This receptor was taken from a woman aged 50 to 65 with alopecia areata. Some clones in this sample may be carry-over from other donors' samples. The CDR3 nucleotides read TGTGCCAGCAGCCCGATCATGGGCCAGATTAGCACAGATACGCAGTATTTT. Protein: CASSPIMGQISTDTQYF. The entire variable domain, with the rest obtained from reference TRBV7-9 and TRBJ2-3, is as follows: DTGVSQNPRHKITKRGQNVTFRCDPISEHNRLYWYRQTLGQGPEFLTYFQNEAQLEKSRLLSDRFSAERPKGSFSTLEIQRTEQGDSAMYLCASSPIMGQISTDTQYFGPGTRLTVL.